These T cell receptor beta chains were read from a single sample in a study of T cells after posttransplantation cyclophosphamide. The assay was immunoSEQ multiplex PCR, and TCRdb's table has in-frame clones only and misses some. Listed for the sample are over 10,000 clones, none seen a single time. Here the sequenced sample was PBMCs, taken after allogeneic stem cell transplant with posttransplant cyclophosphamide. These receptor sequences come from a female patient aged 35-55 years who received an allogeneic stem cell transplant from an unrelated donor, was CMV-positive, and had acute GVHD only. A subset of T cells may come from the graft donor. CDR3s leave out the opening cysteine and the closing phenylalanine or tryptophan. Each record gives: clone size, V gene, J gene, CDR3 protein. Rows may omit the clone size; those that give it use once, few, many or a size class.

NA	TRBV7-3	TRBJ1-4	ASSLMGGSIEF
many	TRBV19	TRBJ2-1	ASSMGLAGIYEQF
many	TRBV5-3	TRBJ2-5	ARSDGLAGGPVIPETQY
medium-sized	TRBV7-9	TRBJ1-4	ASSETAGSEKLF
few	TRBV6-6	TRBJ1-2	ASSYSTLTMGYT
many	TRBV20-1	TRBJ2-1	SASRGGEQF
NA	TRBV28	TRBJ2-3	ASSRTGGLTDTQY
many	TRBV6-5	TRBJ2-1	ASRSDSGQTQF
many	TRBV7-8	TRBJ1-5	ASSLAGRVSNQPQH
few	TRBV5-1	TRBJ2-3	ASSLEASGSNADTQY
medium-sized	TRBV6-1	TRBJ1-1	ASSEWGDTEAF
NA	TRBV19	TRBJ1-5	ASSTGGPQH
medium-sized	TRBV27	TRBJ2-2	ASNSDGGTGELF
NA	TRBV27	TRBJ1-2	ADRSGGDPYGYT
many	TRBV7-9	TRBJ1-2	ASSFVRGNYGYT
NA	TRBV10-1	TRBJ2-2	ASSEKWSGTNTGELF
many	TRBV5-1	TRBJ2-5	ASSAGTNKPQLETQY
many	TRBV5-1	TRBJ2-7	ASSLVGGSYEQY
NA	TRBV27	NA	ASSLSQGYEQY
many	TRBV7-9	TRBJ1-2	ASSSSDRANGYT
NA	TRBV18	TRBJ2-3	ASSPLRTGATDTQY
few	TRBV27	TRBJ2-2	ASSLYDSKNTGELF
many	TRBV5-1	TRBJ2-5	ASSEGGAGGETQY
NA	TRBV5-6	TRBJ1-2	ASSFQGAWSGYT
many	TRBV6-6	TRBJ1-2	ASSQGQINYGYT
few	TRBV25-1	TRBJ1-5	ASRGTGLRQPQH